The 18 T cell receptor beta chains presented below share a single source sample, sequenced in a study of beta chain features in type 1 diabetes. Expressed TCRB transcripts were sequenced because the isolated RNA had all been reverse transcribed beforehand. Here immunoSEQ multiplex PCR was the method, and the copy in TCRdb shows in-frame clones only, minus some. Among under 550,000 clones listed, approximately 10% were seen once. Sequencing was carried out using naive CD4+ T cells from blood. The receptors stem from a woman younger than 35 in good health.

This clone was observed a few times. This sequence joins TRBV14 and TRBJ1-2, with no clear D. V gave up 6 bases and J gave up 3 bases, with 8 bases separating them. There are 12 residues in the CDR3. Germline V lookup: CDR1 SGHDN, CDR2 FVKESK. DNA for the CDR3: TGTGCCAGCAGTCAGATACACTATGGCTACACCTTC. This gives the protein CASSQIHYGYTF.

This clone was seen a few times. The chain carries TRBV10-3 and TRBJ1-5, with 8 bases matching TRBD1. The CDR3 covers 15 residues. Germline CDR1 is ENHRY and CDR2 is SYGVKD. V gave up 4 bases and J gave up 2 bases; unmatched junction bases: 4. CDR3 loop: CAISAGGSGNQPQHF. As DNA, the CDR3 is TGTGCCATCAGTGCAGGGGGCTCTGGCAATCAGCCCCAGCATTTT.

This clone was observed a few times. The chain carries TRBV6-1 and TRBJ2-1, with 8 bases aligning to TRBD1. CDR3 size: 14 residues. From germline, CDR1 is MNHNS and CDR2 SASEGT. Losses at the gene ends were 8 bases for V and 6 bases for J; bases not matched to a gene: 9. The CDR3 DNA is TGTGCCAGCCACCCAGGGGGCAGAAGCAATGAGCAGTTCTTC. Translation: CASHPGGRSNEQFF.

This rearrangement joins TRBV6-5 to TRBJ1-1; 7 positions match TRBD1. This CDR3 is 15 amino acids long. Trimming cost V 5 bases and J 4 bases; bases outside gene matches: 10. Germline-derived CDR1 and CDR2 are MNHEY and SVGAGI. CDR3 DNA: TGTGCCAGCAGTCCTCGGGGAGGGGGCTTCACTGAAGCTTTCTTT. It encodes CASSPRGGGFTEAFF.

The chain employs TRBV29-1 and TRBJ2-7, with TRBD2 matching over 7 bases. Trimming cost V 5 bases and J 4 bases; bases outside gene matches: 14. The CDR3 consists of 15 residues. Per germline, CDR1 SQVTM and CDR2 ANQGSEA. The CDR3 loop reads CSVFGTTKTEYEQYF. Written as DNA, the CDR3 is TGCAGCGTTTTCGGGACTACCAAAACTGAGTACGAGCAGTACTTC.

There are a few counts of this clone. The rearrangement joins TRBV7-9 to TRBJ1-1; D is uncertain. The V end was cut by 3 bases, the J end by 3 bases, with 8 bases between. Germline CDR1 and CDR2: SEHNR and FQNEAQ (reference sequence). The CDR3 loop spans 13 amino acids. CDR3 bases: TGTGCCAGCAGCTTCGTGCAAGACACTGAAGCTTTCTTT. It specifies CASSFVQDTEAFF. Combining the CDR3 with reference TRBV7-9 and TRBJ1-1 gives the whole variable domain DTGVSQNPRHKITKRGQNVTFRCDPISEHNRLYWYRQTLGQGPEFLTYFQNEAQLEKSRLLSDRFSAERPKGSFSTLEIQRTEQGDSAMYLCASSFVQDTEAFFGQGTRLTVV.

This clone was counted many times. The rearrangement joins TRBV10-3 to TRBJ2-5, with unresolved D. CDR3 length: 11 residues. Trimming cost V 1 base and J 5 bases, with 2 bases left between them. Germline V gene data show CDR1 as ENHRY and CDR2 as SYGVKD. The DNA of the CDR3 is TGTGCCATCAGTGAGTGGGAGACCCAGTACTTC. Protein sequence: CAISEWETQYF.

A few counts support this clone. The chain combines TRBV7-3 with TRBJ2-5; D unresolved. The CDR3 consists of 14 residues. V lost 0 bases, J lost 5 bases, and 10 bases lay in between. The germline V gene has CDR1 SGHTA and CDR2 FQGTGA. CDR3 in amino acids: CASSLTPVSETQYF. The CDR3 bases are TGTGCCAGCAGCTTAACTCCGGTTTCTGAGACCCAGTACTTC.

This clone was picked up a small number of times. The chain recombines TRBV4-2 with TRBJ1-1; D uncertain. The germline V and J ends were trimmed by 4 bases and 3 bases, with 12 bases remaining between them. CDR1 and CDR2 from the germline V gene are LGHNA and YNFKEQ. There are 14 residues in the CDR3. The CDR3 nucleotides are TGTGCCAGCAGCCCGTATGGGGTTTACACTGAAGCTTTCTTT. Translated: CASSPYGVYTEAFF.

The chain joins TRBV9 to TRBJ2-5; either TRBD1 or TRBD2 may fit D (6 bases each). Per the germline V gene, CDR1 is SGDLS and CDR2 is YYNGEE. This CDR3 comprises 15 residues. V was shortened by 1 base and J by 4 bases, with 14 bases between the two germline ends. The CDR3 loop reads CASSVRLGGRETQYF. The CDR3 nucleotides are TGTGCCAGCAGCGTAAGACTGGGGGGCAGAGAGACCCAGTACTTC.

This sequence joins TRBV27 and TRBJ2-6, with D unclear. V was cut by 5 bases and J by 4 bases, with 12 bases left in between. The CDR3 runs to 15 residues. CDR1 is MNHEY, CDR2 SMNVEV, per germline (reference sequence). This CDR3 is CASSPQPLGANVLTF. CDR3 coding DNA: TGTGCCAGCAGTCCCCAACCTCTGGGGGCCAACGTCCTGACTTTC.

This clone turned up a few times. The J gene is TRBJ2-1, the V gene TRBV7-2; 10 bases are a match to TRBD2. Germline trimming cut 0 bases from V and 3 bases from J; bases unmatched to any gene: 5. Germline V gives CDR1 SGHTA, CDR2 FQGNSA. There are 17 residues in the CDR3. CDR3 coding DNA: TGTGCCAGCAGCTTAGCGAGGACTAGCGGCATCTACAATGAGCAGTTCTTC. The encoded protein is CASSLARTSGIYNEQFF.

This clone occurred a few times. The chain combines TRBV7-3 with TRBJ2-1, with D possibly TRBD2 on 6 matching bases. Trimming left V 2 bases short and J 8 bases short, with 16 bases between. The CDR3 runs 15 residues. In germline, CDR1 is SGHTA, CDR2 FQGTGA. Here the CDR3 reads CASSLAQPGVDEQFF. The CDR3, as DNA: TGTGCCAGCAGCTTAGCCCAGCCGGGAGTTGATGAGCAGTTCTTC.

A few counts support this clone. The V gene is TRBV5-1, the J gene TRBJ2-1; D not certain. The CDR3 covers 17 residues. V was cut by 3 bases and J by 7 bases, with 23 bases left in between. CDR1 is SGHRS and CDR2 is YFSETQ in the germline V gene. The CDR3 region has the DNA TGCGCCAGCAGCTCAACGAATCAGCTGGGATCTTTGAATGAGCAGTTCTTC. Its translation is CASSSTNQLGSLNEQFF.

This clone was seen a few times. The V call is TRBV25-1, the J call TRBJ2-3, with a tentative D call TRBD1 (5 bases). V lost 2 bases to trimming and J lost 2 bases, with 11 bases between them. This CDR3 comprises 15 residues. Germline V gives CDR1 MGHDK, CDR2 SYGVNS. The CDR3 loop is CASSEVGALTDTQYF. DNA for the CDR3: TGTGCCAGCAGTGAAGTAGGGGCCCTCACAGATACGCAGTATTTT.

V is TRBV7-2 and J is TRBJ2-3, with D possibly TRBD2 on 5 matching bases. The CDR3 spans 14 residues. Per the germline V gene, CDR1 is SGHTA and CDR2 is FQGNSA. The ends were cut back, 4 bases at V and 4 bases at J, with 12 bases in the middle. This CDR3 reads CASSSRTWADTQYF. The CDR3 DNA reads TGTGCCAGCAGCTCGCGGACTTGGGCAGATACGCAGTATTTT.

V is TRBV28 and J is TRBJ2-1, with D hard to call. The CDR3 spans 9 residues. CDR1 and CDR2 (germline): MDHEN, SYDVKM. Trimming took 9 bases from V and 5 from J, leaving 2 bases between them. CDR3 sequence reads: CARNNEQFF. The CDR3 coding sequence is TGTGCCAGGAACAATGAGCAGTTCTTC.

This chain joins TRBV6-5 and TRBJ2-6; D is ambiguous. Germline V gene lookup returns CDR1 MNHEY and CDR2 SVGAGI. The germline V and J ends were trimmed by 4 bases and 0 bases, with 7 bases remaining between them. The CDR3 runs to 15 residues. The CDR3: CASSSPSSGANVLTF. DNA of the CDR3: TGTGCCAGCAGTTCCCCAAGCTCTGGGGCCAACGTCCTGACTTTC.